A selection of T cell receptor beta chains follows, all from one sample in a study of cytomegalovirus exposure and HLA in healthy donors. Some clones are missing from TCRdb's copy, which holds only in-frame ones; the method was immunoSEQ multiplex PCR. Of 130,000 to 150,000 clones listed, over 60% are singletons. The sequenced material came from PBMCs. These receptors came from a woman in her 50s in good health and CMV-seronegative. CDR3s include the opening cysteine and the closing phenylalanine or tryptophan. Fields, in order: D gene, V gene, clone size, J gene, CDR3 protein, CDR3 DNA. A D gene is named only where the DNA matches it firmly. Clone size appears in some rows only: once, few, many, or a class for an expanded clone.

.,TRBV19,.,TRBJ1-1,CASSIGGSTEAFF,TGTGCCAGTAGTATCGGGGGTAGCACTGAAGCTTTCTTT
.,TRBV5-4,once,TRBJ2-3,CASSLGGSGSDTQYF,TGTGCCAGCAGCTTGGGGGGTAGCGGCTCAGATACGCAGTATTTT
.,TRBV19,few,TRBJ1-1,CASSNYGTEAFF,TGTGCCAGTAGTAACTATGGAACTGAAGCTTTCTTT
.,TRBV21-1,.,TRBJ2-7,CAARIDRDSYEQYF,TGTGCCGCAAGGATAGACAGGGACTCCTACGAGCAGTACTTC
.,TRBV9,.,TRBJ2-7,CASRASGGYEQYF,TGTGCCAGCAGGGCCTCCGGGGGCTACGAGCAGTACTTC
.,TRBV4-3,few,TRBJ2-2,CASSPRDRGGELFF,TGCGCCAGCAGCCCGCGGGATCGTGGCGGGGAGCTGTTTTTT
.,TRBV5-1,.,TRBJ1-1,CASSLDTGMAEAFF,TGCGCCAGCAGCTTGGATACAGGGATGGCTGAAGCTTTCTTT
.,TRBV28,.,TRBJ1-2,CASSYQGPNYGYTF,TGTGCCAGCAGTTACCAGGGCCCTAACTATGGCTACACCTTC
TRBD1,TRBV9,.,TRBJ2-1,CASSPTGSRGNEQFF,TGTGCCAGCAGCCCGACGGGCTCCAGGGGGAATGAGCAGTTCTTC
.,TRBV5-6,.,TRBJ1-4,CASSLYSGTRNEKLFF,TGTGCCAGCAGCTTATATTCCGGGACAAGAAATGAAAAACTGTTTTTT
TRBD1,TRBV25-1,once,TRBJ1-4,CASSGTGGQGNPEKLFF,TGTGCCAGCAGTGGTACAGGGGGACAAGGAAACCCTGAAAAACTGTTTTTT
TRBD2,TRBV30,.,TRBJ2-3,CAWSVAWRGAADTQYF,TGTGCCTGGAGTGTTGCTTGGCGGGGGGCTGCAGATACGCAGTATTTT
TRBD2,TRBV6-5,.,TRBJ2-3,CATTSGVADTQYF,TGTGCCACCACTAGCGGGGTCGCAGATACGCAGTATTTT
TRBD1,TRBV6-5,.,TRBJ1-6,CASSYPGQSLHF,TGTGCCAGCAGTTACCCGGGACAGTCCCTCCACTTT
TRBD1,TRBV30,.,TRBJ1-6,CAWSVIQGASPLHF,TGTGCCTGGAGTGTAATACAGGGGGCTTCACCCCTCCACTTT
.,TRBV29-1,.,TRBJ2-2,CSVEDRMGPNTGELFF,TGCAGCGTTGAAGATCGCATGGGGCCGAACACCGGGGAGCTGTTTTTT
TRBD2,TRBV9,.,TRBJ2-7,CASSGSGERGVYEQYF,TGTGCCAGCAGCGGATCAGGGGAGCGGGGGGTCTACGAGCAGTACTTC
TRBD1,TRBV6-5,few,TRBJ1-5,CASSYSGTGNQPQHF,TGTGCCAGCAGTTACTCCGGGACAGGCAATCAGCCCCAGCATTTT
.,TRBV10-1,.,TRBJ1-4,CASSDDRTNEKLFF,TGCGCCAGCAGTGATGACAGAACTAATGAAAAACTGTTTTTT
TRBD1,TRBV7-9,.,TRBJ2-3,CASSLVGTESTDTQYF,TGTGCCAGCAGCTTAGTAGGGACAGAGAGCACAGATACGCAGTATTTT
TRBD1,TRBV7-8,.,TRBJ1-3,CASSSARGLVDTIYF,TGTGCCAGCAGCTCGGCAAGGGGGCTAGTAGACACCATATATTTT
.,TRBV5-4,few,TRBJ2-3,CASTSIKGLPTDTQYF,TGTGCCAGCACCTCAATTAAGGGACTTCCAACAGATACGCAGTATTTT
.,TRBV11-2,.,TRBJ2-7,CASSLSGSGYEQYF,TGTGCCAGCAGCTTGTCCGGGTCCGGCTACGAGCAGTACTTC
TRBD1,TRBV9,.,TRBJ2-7,CASSVTGQSYEQYF,TGTGCCAGCAGCGTAACGGGACAGTCCTACGAGCAGTACTTC
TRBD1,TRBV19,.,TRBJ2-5,CASSISGTGQETQYF,TGTGCCAGTAGTATCTCCGGGACAGGACAAGAGACCCAGTACTTC
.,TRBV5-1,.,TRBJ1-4,CASSLKGVDEKLFF,TGCGCCAGCAGCTTGAAGGGAGTCGATGAAAAACTGTTTTTT
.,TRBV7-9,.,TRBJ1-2,CASSLGIRYRGYTF,TGTGCCAGCAGCTTAGGCATTCGGTACCGCGGCTACACCTTC
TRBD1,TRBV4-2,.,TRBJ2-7,CASSSDRGPSKMQYF,TGTGCCAGCAGCTCAGACAGGGGGCCGAGTAAGATGCAGTACTTC
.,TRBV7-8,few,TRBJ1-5,CASSLGRAAQPQHF,TGTGCCAGCAGCTTAGGCAGGGCAGCCCAGCCCCAGCATTTT
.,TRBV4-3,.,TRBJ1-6,CASSSYTGGGNSPLHF,TGCGCCAGCAGTTCCTACACCGGCGGAGGCAATTCACCCCTCCACTTT
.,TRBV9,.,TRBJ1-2,CASSVASAIYGYTF,TGTGCCAGCAGCGTAGCTTCAGCGATCTATGGCTACACCTTC
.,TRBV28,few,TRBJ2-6,CASSLWGASGANVLTF,TGTGCCAGCAGTTTATGGGGGGCCTCTGGGGCCAACGTCCTGACTTTC
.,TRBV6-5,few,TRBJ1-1,CASRLRGTEAFF,TGTGCCAGCAGGCTGAGAGGCACTGAAGCTTTCTTT
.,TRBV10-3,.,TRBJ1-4,CAIRTGLGEKLFF,TGTGCCATCAGAACAGGGCTTGGGGAAAAACTGTTTTTT
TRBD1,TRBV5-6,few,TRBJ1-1,CASSWTGGSSGTEAFF,TGTGCCAGCAGCTGGACAGGGGGCTCTTCGGGCACTGAAGCTTTCTTT
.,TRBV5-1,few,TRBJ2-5,CASSLAGGETQYF,TGCGCCAGCAGCTTGGCGGGTGGGGAGACCCAGTACTTC
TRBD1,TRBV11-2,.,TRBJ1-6,CASSPRTGGNSPLHF,TGTGCCAGCAGCCCTCGGACAGGGGGGAATTCACCCCTCCACTTT
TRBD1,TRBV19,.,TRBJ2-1,CASSGLFGTETNEQFF,TGTGCCAGTAGTGGTTTGTTTGGGACAGAGACGAATGAGCAGTTCTTC
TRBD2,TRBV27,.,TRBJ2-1,CASRRASGGPVFF,TGTGCCAGCAGGCGGGCTAGCGGGGGCCCGGTGTTCTTC
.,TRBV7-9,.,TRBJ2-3,CASSLARQLSTDTQYF,TGTGCCAGCAGCTTAGCAAGACAGCTAAGCACAGATACGCAGTATTTT
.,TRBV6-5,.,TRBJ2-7,CASRRGQFYEQYF,TGTGCCAGCCGGAGGGGACAGTTTTACGAGCAGTACTTC
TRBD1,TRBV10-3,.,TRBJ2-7,CAISTPGTGRYEQYF,TGTGCCATCAGCACCCCCGGGACAGGGAGATACGAGCAGTACTTC
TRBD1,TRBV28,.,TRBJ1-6,CASSLTRDRGIGSPLHF,TGTGCCAGCAGTTTAACTCGGGACAGGGGAATAGGATCACCCCTCCACTTT
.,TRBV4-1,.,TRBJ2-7,CASSQARGEQYF,TGCGCCAGCAGCCAAGCTCGCGGCGAGCAGTACTTC
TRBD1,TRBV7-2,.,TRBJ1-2,CASRRDSIYGYTF,TGTGCCAGCAGACGGGACAGTATTTATGGCTACACCTTC
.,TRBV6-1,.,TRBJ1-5,CASSALTGGSQPQHF,TGTGCCAGCAGTGCCCTAACGGGGGGCAGTCAGCCCCAGCATTTT
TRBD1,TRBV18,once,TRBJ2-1,CASSPGTGFGEQFF,TGTGCCAGCTCACCCGGGACAGGGTTCGGTGAGCAGTTCTTC
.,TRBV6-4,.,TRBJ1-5,CASSVDQGSQPQHF,TGTGCCAGCAGCGTTGACCAGGGGAGTCAGCCCCAGCATTTT
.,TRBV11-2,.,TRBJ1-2,CASSPDRDYGYTF,TGTGCCAGCAGTCCTGACAGAGACTATGGCTACACCTTC